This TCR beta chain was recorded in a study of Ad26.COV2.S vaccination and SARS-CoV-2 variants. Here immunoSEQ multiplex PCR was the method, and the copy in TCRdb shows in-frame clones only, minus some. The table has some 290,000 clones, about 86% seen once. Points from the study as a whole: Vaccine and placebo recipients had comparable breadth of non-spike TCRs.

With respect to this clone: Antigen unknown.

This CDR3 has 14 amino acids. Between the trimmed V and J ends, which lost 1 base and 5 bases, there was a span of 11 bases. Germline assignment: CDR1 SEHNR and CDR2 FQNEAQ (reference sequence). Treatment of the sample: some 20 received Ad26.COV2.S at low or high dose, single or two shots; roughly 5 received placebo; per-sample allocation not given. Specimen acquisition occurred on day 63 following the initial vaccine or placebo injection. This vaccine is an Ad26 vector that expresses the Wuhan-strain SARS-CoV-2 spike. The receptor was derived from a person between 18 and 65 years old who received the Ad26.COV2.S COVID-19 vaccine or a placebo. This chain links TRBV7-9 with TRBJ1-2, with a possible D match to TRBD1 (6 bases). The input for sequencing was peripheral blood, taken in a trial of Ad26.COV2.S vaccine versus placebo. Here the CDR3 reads CASSLGTAPYGYTF. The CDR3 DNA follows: TGTGCCAGCAGCTTAGGGACAGCCCCATATGGCTACACCTTC.